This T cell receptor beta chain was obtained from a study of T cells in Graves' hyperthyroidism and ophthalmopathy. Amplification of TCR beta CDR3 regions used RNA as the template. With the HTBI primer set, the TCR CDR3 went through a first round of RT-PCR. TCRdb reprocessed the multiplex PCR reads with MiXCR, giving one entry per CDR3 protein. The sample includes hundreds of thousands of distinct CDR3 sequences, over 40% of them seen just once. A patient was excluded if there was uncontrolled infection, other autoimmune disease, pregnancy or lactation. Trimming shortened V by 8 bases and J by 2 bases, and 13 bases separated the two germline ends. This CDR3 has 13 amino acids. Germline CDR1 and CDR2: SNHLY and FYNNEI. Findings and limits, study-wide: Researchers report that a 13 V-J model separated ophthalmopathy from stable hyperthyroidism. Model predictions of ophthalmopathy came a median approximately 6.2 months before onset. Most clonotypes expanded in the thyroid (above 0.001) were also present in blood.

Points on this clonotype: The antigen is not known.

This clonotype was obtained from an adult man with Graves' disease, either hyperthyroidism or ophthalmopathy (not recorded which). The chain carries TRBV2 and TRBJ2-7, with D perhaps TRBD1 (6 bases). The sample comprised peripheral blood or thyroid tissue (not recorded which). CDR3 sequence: CASLPGEPYEQYF. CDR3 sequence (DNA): TGTGCCAGCCTGCCAGGGGAGCCCTACGAGCAGTACTTC.